The TCR beta chain under discussion was sequenced for a study of blood T cell repertoires in COVID-19. Germline V gene sequence: CDR1 MNHEY, CDR2 SVGAGI. This CDR3 has 14 amino acids. V shed 2 bases and J shed 5 bases, with 7 bases lying between them. How the authors handled the data: Amplification of reference gene primers provided the estimated nucleated cell counts. The assay was immunoSEQ multiplex PCR, and TCRdb's table has in-frame clones only and misses some. The DNA gave D and trimming, while V, J and clone size come from that table. The data show fewer than 150,000 clones, 84% seen once. The sequence came from a woman older than 75 in a cohort sampled during active or convalescent COVID-19. Source material: peripheral blood. This chain links TRBV6-5 with TRBJ1-6; the D gene is possibly TRBD1 (5 bases). The chain's CDR3 is CASSYDSNNSPLHF. CDR3 nucleotide sequence: TGTGCCAGCAGTTACGACAGTAATAATTCACCCCTCCACTTT.